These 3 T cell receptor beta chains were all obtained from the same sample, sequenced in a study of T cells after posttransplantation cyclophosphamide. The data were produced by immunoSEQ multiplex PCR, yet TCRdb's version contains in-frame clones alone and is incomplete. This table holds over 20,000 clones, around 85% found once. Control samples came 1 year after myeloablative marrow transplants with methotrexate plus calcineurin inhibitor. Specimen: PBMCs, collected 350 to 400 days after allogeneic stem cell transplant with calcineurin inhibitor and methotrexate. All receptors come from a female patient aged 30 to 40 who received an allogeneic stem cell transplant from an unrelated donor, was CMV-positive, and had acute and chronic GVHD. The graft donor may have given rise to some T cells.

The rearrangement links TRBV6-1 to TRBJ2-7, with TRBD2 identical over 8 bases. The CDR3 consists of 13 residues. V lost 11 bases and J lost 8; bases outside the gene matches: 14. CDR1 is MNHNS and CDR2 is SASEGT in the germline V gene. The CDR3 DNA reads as TGTGCCGTTCAACCGGGACTAGGGTACCAGCAGTACTTC. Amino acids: CAVQPGLGYQQYF.

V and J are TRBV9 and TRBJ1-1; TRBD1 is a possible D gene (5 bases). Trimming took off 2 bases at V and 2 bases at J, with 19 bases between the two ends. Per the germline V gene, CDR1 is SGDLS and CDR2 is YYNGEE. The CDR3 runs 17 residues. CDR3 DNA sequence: TGTGCCAGCAGCGTTGGGAGGACACTAAGTCAAAACACTGAAGCTTTCTTT. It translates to CASSVGRTLSQNTEAFF.

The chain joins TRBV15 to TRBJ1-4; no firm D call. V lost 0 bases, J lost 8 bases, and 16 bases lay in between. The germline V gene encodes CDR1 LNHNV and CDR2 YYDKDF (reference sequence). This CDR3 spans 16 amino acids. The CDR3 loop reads CATSRDVAGIWEKLFF. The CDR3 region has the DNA TGTGCCACCAGCAGAGATGTGGCGGGGATCTGGGAAAAACTGTTTTTT.